The rows below give T cell receptor beta chains drawn from one sample of a study of human T cells and chemical hapten exposure. TCRdb reanalysed the RACE reads using MiXCR and keeps one entry per CDR3 protein. The sample carries approximately 68,000 distinct CDR3 sequences, 8.5% recorded once. The starting material was whole blood, obtained in connection with sensitization to the hapten diphenylcyclopropenone (DPC). The origin of the receptors is a woman aged 45-65 years with alopecia areata. Some clones in this sample may be carry-over from other donors' samples. Both conserved end residues are part of each CDR3. Fields, in order: V gene, J gene, CDR3 protein.

v_gene: TRBV4-1; j_gene: TRBJ2-3; CDR3aa: CASSGQLRATDTQYF
v_gene: TRBV4-2; j_gene: TRBJ1-2; CDR3aa: CASTPSAGGNYGYTF
v_gene: TRBV7-2; j_gene: TRBJ2-1; CDR3aa: CASSLERGGWGEQFF
v_gene: TRBV7-2; j_gene: TRBJ1-6; CDR3aa: CASSLSGRGSPLHF
v_gene: TRBV5-1; j_gene: TRBJ1-1; CDR3aa: CASSLPGQGMNTEAFF
v_gene: TRBV6-6; j_gene: TRBJ1-2; CDR3aa: CASSSTRTVNYGYTF
v_gene: TRBV28; j_gene: TRBJ2-7; CDR3aa: CASSLKTLGEYEQYF
v_gene: TRBV7-9; j_gene: TRBJ1-1; CDR3aa: CASSAAGNTEAFF
v_gene: TRBV6-5; j_gene: TRBJ1-4; CDR3aa: CASRTSGNEKLFF
v_gene: TRBV3-1; j_gene: TRBJ1-5; CDR3aa: CASSQVNRYSNQPQHF
v_gene: TRBV9; j_gene: TRBJ1-4; CDR3aa: CASSVGGTNEKRFF
v_gene: TRBV7-9; j_gene: TRBJ1-1; CDR3aa: CASSPAGTEAFF
v_gene: TRBV6-5; j_gene: TRBJ2-3; CDR3aa: CASRDLAPRGGTQYF
v_gene: TRBV2; j_gene: TRBJ1-2; CDR3aa: CASSPTTGGYTF
v_gene: TRBV5-1; j_gene: TRBJ1-4; CDR3aa: CASSRDGFNEKLFF
v_gene: TRBV19; j_gene: TRBJ2-7; CDR3aa: CASRRDTGPGGYEQYF
v_gene: TRBV13; j_gene: TRBJ2-5; CDR3aa: CASSTRQPQETQYF
v_gene: TRBV5-1; j_gene: TRBJ2-7; CDR3aa: CASSLGAIPNEQYF
v_gene: TRBV24-1; j_gene: TRBJ2-2; CDR3aa: CATSGRNTGELFF
v_gene: TRBV3-1; j_gene: TRBJ1-1; CDR3aa: CASSQARAMATEAFF
v_gene: TRBV7-2; j_gene: TRBJ2-2; CDR3aa: CASSFANTGELFF
v_gene: TRBV7-2; j_gene: TRBJ2-1; CDR3aa: CASSSREAGYNEQFF
v_gene: TRBV19; j_gene: TRBJ2-1; CDR3aa: CASSWLAGGYNEQFF
v_gene: TRBV5-1; j_gene: TRBJ2-5; CDR3aa: CASSSTGGESETQYF
v_gene: TRBV30; j_gene: TRBJ2-7; CDR3aa: CASGWTGEQYF
v_gene: TRBV4-3; j_gene: TRBJ2-2; CDR3aa: CASSHSWGERTGELFF
v_gene: TRBV7-9; j_gene: TRBJ2-7; CDR3aa: CASSFPGQGVYEQYF
v_gene: TRBV4-3; j_gene: TRBJ2-7; CDR3aa: CASSQALLAGEVHEQYF
v_gene: TRBV6-2/TRBV6-3; j_gene: TRBJ2-1; CDR3aa: CASSYSTGGEQFF
v_gene: TRBV2; j_gene: TRBJ1-1; CDR3aa: CASSPRTGLNTEAFF
v_gene: TRBV7-9; j_gene: TRBJ2-1; CDR3aa: CASSRPDYNEQFF
v_gene: TRBV2; j_gene: TRBJ2-7; CDR3aa: CASRRTSGIPYEQYF
v_gene: TRBV20-1; j_gene: TRBJ1-1; CDR3aa: CSAIRVMNTEAFF
v_gene: TRBV12-3/TRBV12-4; j_gene: TRBJ2-7; CDR3aa: CASTRDGIYEQYF
v_gene: TRBV2; j_gene: TRBJ1-3; CDR3aa: CASSVGAPRQDTIYF
v_gene: TRBV2; j_gene: TRBJ2-7; CDR3aa: CASLGTSGNEQYF
v_gene: TRBV20-1; j_gene: TRBJ2-3; CDR3aa: CSARAFEGSTDTQYF
v_gene: TRBV2; j_gene: TRBJ1-3; CDR3aa: CASNVGGIRGTIYF
v_gene: TRBV20-1; j_gene: TRBJ1-5; CDR3aa: CSARTGSNQPQHF
v_gene: TRBV6-6; j_gene: TRBJ1-5; CDR3aa: CASRKQGFGNQPQHF
v_gene: TRBV29-1; j_gene: TRBJ2-7; CDR3aa: CSFTNSGRSSYEQYF
v_gene: TRBV19; j_gene: TRBJ1-1; CDR3aa: CASSISVDQTEAFF
v_gene: TRBV7-2; j_gene: TRBJ2-1; CDR3aa: CASSFGSNEQFF
v_gene: TRBV5-1; j_gene: TRBJ2-3; CDR3aa: CASSLGHSTDTQYF
v_gene: TRBV20-1; j_gene: TRBJ1-1; CDR3aa: CSGKQGRVHHTEAFF
v_gene: TRBV6-2/TRBV6-3; j_gene: TRBJ2-1; CDR3aa: CATVGYSGRAGEQFF
v_gene: TRBV7-8; j_gene: TRBJ1-1; CDR3aa: CASSLLAAEAFF
v_gene: TRBV4-3; j_gene: TRBJ2-1; CDR3aa: CASSPGTFNEQFF
v_gene: TRBV28; j_gene: TRBJ1-3; CDR3aa: CASSLRLSGNTIYF
v_gene: TRBV28; j_gene: TRBJ2-3; CDR3aa: CASSRHGGDTDTQYF
v_gene: TRBV2; j_gene: TRBJ1-1; CDR3aa: CASSKQGPEAFF
v_gene: TRBV7-2; j_gene: TRBJ2-3; CDR3aa: CASSLGGPRGGLTDTQYF